These 14 T cell receptor beta chains share one sample of origin, sequenced in a study of control samples from healthy donors and cancer patients. Clones were sequenced by immunoSEQ multiplex PCR, and TCRdb holds only the in-frame ones, with some missing. The sample shows about 51,000 clones, over 70% of them seen only once. Sequenced input: blood. Receptors originate from a man aged 70-80 years in good health.

CDR3 bases: TGCGCCAGCAGCTGGAACGGACAGGGGGCCGTGGGGGAGCTGTTTTTT. This sequence encodes CASSWNGQGAVGELFF. The chain links TRBV5-1 to TRBJ2-2; 11 bases are a match to TRBD1. Germline values: CDR1 SGHRS, CDR2 YFSETQ. The trim removed 3 bases at V and 8 bases at J, leaving 9 bases unmatched. The CDR3 length is 16 residues.

J is TRBJ1-5 and V is TRBV7-2; TRBD1 agrees at 11 bases. CDR3 length: 14 amino acids. Trimming removed 5 bases from V and 8 bases from J; junction bases left unmatched: 5. The V gene's germline CDR1 is SGHTA and CDR2 FQGNSA. Here the CDR3 DNA reads TGTGCCAGCAGCGGACAGGGGGCAAGGGAGCCCCAGCATTTT. Protein product: CASSGQGAREPQHF.

This clone was detected only once. This rearrangement joins TRBV28 to TRBJ2-7, with 15 positions matching TRBD2. V dropped 10 bases and J dropped 6; count of bases not matched to a gene: 10. The CDR3 is 15 residues long. Germline V CDR1 and CDR2: MDHEN, SYDVKM. For the CDR3, the DNA is TGTGCCACCGGGACTAGCGGGGGGAATTTGGGCGAGCAGTACTTC. This gives the protein CATGTSGGNLGEQYF.

This clone has only one observation. The V call is TRBV12-5, the J call TRBJ1-1; perhaps TRBD1 as D (6 bases). V shed 5 bases and J shed 0 bases, with 13 bases lying between them. Looked up from germline, CDR1 is LGHNT and CDR2 is FRNRAP. This CDR3 region has 15 residues. CDR3: CASGAGGGVNTEAFF. The CDR3 bases are TGTGCTAGTGGTGCGGGGGGCGGCGTGAACACTGAAGCTTTCTTT.

This chain links TRBV28 with TRBJ2-3; TRBD1 matches 7 bases. Losses at the gene ends were 6 bases for V and 3 bases for J; bases not matched to a gene: 3. Germline V lookup: CDR1 MDHEN, CDR2 SYDVKM. The CDR3 is 13 amino acids. CDR3 nucleotide sequence: TGTGCCAGCAGATCAGGGGGAACAGATACGCAGTATTTT. Translated, it gives CASRSGGTDTQYF.

V and J are TRBV20-1 and TRBJ2-7; tentatively, D is TRBD1 (6 bases). V was cut by 0 bases and J by 7 bases, with 7 bases left in between. This CDR3 contains 11 residues. Per the germline V gene, CDR1 is DFQATT and CDR2 is SNEGSKA (reference sequence). DNA of the CDR3: TGCAGTGCTAGAGAGGACAGAGAGCAGTACTTC. It is translated as CSAREDREQYF.

The genes are TRBV5-1 and TRBJ1-1; the D gene is possibly TRBD1 (6 bases). V was trimmed by 2 bases and J by 3 bases, leaving 14 bases between them. CDR3 length: 15 residues. CDR1 SGHRS and CDR2 YFSETQ come from the germline V gene. This chain's CDR3 is CASSLMGHMDTEAFF. CDR3 in DNA: TGCGCCAGCAGCTTAATGGGACACATGGACACTGAAGCTTTCTTT.

The J gene is TRBJ2-3, the V gene TRBV6-6; no firm D call. This CDR3 comprises 15 residues. Trimming took 7 bases from V and 0 from J, leaving 14 bases between them. Germline lookup yields CDR1 MNHNY and CDR2 SVGAGI (reference sequence). Written as DNA, the CDR3 is TGTGCCAGCATGCGAGTGCAACCTAGCACAGATACGCAGTATTTT. This gives the protein CASMRVQPSTDTQYF.

V is TRBV29-1 and J is TRBJ2-1; D is perhaps TRBD2 (5 bases). V was pared by 4 bases and J by 1 base, with 11 bases between. This CDR3 region has 14 residues. Germline V gene sequence: CDR1 SQVTM, CDR2 ANQGSEA. CDR3 protein: CSVVWETSYNEQFF. The CDR3 DNA reads as TGCAGCGTTGTTTGGGAGACTTCCTACAATGAGCAGTTCTTC.

The genes are TRBV5-6 and TRBJ2-5; D is unresolved. The germline V gene encodes CDR1 SGHDT and CDR2 YYEEEE. The V end lost 2 bases, the J end lost 7 bases, and 9 bases lay between the germline ends. The CDR3 runs to 12 residues. The CDR3 protein is CASSLAVGTQYF. CDR3 coding DNA: TGTGCCAGCAGCTTAGCAGTGGGGACCCAGTACTTC.

The chain joins TRBV5-1 to TRBJ2-6, with D unresolved. The germline V and J ends were trimmed by 4 bases and 6 bases, with 8 bases remaining between them. The CDR3 length is 13 residues. Per the germline V gene, CDR1 is SGHRS and CDR2 is YFSETQ. CDR3 residues: CASSPGEANVLTF. Written as DNA, the CDR3 is TGCGCCAGCAGCCCTGGGGAGGCCAACGTCCTGACTTTC.

This clone has a single count. The sample carries other DNA sequences with the same CDR3. V gene TRBV28 combines with J gene TRBJ1-5, with D perhaps TRBD1 (5 bases). The ends were cut back, 6 bases at V and 2 bases at J, with 14 bases in the middle. CDR1 and CDR2 from the germline V gene are MDHEN and SYDVKM. This CDR3 contains 15 residues. In DNA form, the CDR3 reads TGTGCCAGCAGGTCGGGGAGGGGTGGCAATCAGCCCCAGCATTTT. It specifies CASRSGRGGNQPQHF.

This chain uses TRBV5-4 with TRBJ1-6, with D possibly being TRBD1 (6 bases). The V gene lost 1 base and the J gene lost 8 bases, with 16 bases spanning the gap. The CDR3 contains 16 residues. The germline gives CDR1 SGHNT, CDR2 YYREEE (reference sequence). CDR3 nucleotides: TGTGCCAGCAGCTTGAGTCGCGACAGGCAGTATTCACCCCTCCACTTT. It specifies CASSLSRDRQYSPLHF.

This rearrangement joins TRBV6-5 to TRBJ1-2; 9 bases agree with TRBD1. Germline CDR1 reads MNHEY; CDR2 reads SVGAGI. J was trimmed by 8 bases and V by 8 bases; bases with no gene match: 12. The CDR3 runs to 14 residues. CDR3 residues: CASRIHGQGSGYTF. Written as DNA, the CDR3 is TGTGCCAGCCGGATTCACGGACAGGGGTCCGGCTACACCTTC.